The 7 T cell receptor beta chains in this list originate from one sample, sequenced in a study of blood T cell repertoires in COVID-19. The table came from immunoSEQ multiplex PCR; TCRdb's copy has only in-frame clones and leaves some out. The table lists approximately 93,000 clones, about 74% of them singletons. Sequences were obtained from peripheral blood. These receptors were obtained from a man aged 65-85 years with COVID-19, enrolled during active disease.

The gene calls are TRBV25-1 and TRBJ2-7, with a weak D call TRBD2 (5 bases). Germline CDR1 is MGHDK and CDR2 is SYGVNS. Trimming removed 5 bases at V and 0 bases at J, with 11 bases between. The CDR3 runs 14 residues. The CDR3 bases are TGTGCCAGCAGTAAAGCGGTACACTCCTACGAGCAGTACTTC. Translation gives CASSKAVHSYEQYF.

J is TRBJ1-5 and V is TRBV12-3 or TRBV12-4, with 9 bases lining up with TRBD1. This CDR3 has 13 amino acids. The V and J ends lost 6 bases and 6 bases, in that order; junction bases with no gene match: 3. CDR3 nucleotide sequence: TGTGCCAGCAGGGGGACAGGGCGTCAGCCCCAGCATTTT. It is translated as CASRGTGRQPQHF.

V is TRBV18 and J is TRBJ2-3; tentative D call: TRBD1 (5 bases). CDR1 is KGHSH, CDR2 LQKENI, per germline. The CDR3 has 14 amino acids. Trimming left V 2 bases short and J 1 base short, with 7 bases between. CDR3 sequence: CASSPRTRTDTQYF. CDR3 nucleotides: TGTGCCAGCTCACCAAGGACACGCACAGATACGCAGTATTTT.

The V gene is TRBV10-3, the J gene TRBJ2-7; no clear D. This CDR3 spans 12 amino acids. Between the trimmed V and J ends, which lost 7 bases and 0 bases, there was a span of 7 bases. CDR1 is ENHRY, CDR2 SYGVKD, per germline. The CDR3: CAIKESSYEQYF. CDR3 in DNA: TGTGCCATCAAGGAGAGCTCCTACGAGCAGTACTTC.

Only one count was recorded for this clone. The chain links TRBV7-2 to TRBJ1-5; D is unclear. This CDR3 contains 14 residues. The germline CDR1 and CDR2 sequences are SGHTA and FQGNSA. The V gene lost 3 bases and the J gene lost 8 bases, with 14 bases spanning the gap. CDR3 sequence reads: CASSFNPRGEPQHF. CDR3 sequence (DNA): TGTGCCAGCAGCTTCAACCCCCGCGGAGAGCCCCAGCATTTT. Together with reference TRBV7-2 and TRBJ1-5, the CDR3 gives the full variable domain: GAGVSQSPSNKVTEKGKDVELRCDPISGHTALYWYRQSLGQGLEFLIYFQGNSAPDKSGLPSDRFSAERTGGSVSTLTIQRTQQEDSAVYLCASSFNPRGEPQHFGDGTRLSIL.

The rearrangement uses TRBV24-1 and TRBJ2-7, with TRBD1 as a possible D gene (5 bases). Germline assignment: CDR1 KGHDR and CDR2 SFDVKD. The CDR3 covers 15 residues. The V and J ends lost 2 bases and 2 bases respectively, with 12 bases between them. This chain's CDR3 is CATSDSATDPYEQYF. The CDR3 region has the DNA TGTGCCACCAGTGATTCCGCGACAGACCCCTACGAGCAGTACTTC.

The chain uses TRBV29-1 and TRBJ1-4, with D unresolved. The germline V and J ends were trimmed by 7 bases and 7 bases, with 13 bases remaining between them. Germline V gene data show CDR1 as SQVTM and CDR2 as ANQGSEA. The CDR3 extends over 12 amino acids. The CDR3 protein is CSASGGSEKLFF. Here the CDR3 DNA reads TGCAGCGCGTCAGGAGGGAGTGAAAAACTGTTTTTT.